The T cell receptor beta chain described here comes from a study of monozygotic twins with inflammatory bowel disease. Study-level results: Distinct T cell subtypes could not be told apart. Inverse Simpson values showed less TCRbeta diversity in IBD patients than in their healthy co-twins.

As concerns this clonotype: Antigen unknown.

Germline-derived CDR1 and CDR2 are SEHNR and FQNEAQ (reference sequence). The CDR3 consists of 13 residues. The input for each TCR library was around 3,200 ng of total RNA. The template switching step added UMIs that contained a 6-nucleotide sample barcode. TCRdb reprocessed the 5' RACE reads, keeping one entry per CDR3 protein, no DNA. The ten most abundant clones cover around 7.2% of a sample with 150,000 or so distinct CDR3 sequences. This sequence was found in a human donor with ulcerative colitis or Crohn's disease, or a healthy co-twin of an affected twin (not recorded which). The material sequenced was blood. The rearrangement links TRBV7-9 to TRBJ2-7; TCRdb returns TRBD2, unconfirmable since there is no DNA. The chain's CDR3 is CASSWGQSREQYF.